The 13 T cell receptor beta chains reported below all come from one sample, sequenced in a study of patients and donors after allogeneic stem cell transplantation. TCRdb reprocessed the RT-PCR reads via MiXCR and lists one record per CDR3 protein. The data contain some 880,000 distinct CDR3 sequences, about a sixth of them singletons. Sequencing used blood, either unsorted or a sorted T cell fraction (not recorded which). These receptors all stem from a human donor who was either an allogeneic HSCT recipient or a stem cell or donor lymphocyte infusion donor (not recorded which). It is not recorded whose cells these are; they may come from a transplant donor.

The V gene is TRBV4-1, the J gene TRBJ1-1, with 8 bases aligning to TRBD1. The CDR3 contains 19 residues. V trimming: 2 bases; J trimming: 1 base; junction bases outside the gene matches: 15. In germline, CDR1 is MGHRA, CDR2 YSYEKL. Here the CDR3 reads CASSQLYGTGSYENTEAFF. The CDR3 region has the DNA TGCGCCAGCAGCCAACTGTATGGGACAGGTTCTTATGAGAACACTGAAGCTTTCTTT.

Ten or more counts support this clonotype. The rearrangement joins TRBV24-1 to TRBJ2-7; 8 bases match TRBD1. This CDR3 comprises 15 residues. Trimming removed 4 bases from V and 5 bases from J; junction bases left unmatched: 9. CDR1 KGHDR and CDR2 SFDVKD come from the germline V gene. Here the CDR3 reads CATSDPGQGVNEQYF. CDR3 nucleotides: TGTGCCACCAGTGACCCTGGACAGGGAGTCAACGAGCAGTACTTC.

The V and J genes are TRBV9 and TRBJ2-7; the match to TRBD2 covers 9 bases. Looked up from germline, CDR1 is SGDLS and CDR2 is YYNGEE. The ends lost 2 bases at V and 5 bases at J; junction bases unmatched: 11. The CDR3 covers 16 residues. This CDR3 reads CASSVDAGGPDHEQYF. As DNA, the CDR3 is TGTGCCAGCAGCGTGGACGCGGGAGGGCCGGACCACGAGCAGTACTTC.

The chain uses TRBV7-3 and TRBJ1-6; D is undetermined. Per germline, CDR1 SGHTA and CDR2 FQGTGA. The CDR3 consists of 19 residues. V was trimmed by 3 bases and J by 4 bases, leaving 22 bases between them. The CDR3 nucleotides read TGTGCCAGCAGCTTCCCTGCTCGTTTGAATAGGGTGTATAATTCACCCCTCCACTTT. This sequence encodes CASSFPARLNRVYNSPLHF.

The table lists this clonotype with many counts. The gene calls are TRBV10-3 and TRBJ1-2; D is ambiguous. Deletions cut 3 bases from V and 5 bases from J, with 13 bases between. In germline, CDR1 is ENHRY, CDR2 SYGVKD. The CDR3 has 14 residues. The CDR3 loop is CAISDQKSGYGYTF. CDR3 nucleotide sequence: TGTGCCATCAGTGATCAGAAGTCCGGGTATGGCTACACCTTC.

This clonotype was observed a few times. This sequence joins TRBV7-2 and TRBJ2-1, with 9 bases identical to TRBD2. V was pared by 1 base and J by 13 bases, with 11 bases of the junction left unmatched. This CDR3 comprises 15 residues. Germline CDR1 is SGHTA and CDR2 is FQGNSA. Written as DNA, the CDR3 is TGTGCCAGCAGCTTAGTATCGGAGACTAGCGGAAATCAGTTCTTC. Translating gives CASSLVSETSGNQFF.

The rearrangement links TRBV29-1 to TRBJ2-5; D possibly matches TRBD1 or TRBD2 (7 bases each). V was cut by 7 bases and J by 1 base, with 22 bases left in between. The V gene's germline CDR1 is SQVTM and CDR2 ANQGSEA. The CDR3 runs to 16 residues. CDR3 DNA sequence: TGCAGCGCCACCTATTCGACAGGGAGGGCCCAAGAGACCCAGTACTTC. Translation gives CSATYSTGRAQETQYF.

This clonotype was recorded only once. Here the CDR3 DNA reads TGCGCCAGCAGCCACCAGGGGACAGGGACCAATGAGCAGTTCTTC. This encodes CASSHQGTGTNEQFF. The genes are TRBV4-1 and TRBJ2-1; 9 bases are shared with TRBD1. CDR3 length: 15 amino acids. Germline CDR1 and CDR2: MGHRA and YSYEKL. V was pared by 3 bases and J by 6 bases, with 6 bases of the junction left unmatched.

As DNA, the CDR3 is TGTGCCATCAGTGAGTCCGGGGGGAGCAATCAGCCCCAGCATTTT. Its translation: CAISESGGSNQPQHF. The rearrangement uses TRBV10-3 and TRBJ1-5; D may be TRBD1 (5 bases). Trimming pared 0 bases from V and 1 base from J, leaving 7 bases between. The CDR3 is made up of 15 amino acids. Germline loops: CDR1 ENHRY, CDR2 SYGVKD.

This clonotype was recorded a few times. The chain carries TRBV15 and TRBJ2-5; D remains unclear. This CDR3 region has 14 residues. V lost 0 bases and J lost 4, with 9 bases in between. Germline CDR1 reads LNHNV; CDR2 reads YYDKDF (reference sequence). CDR3 DNA: TGTGCCACCAGCAGAGAAGCTCGAGGAGAGACCCAGTACTTC. As protein: CATSREARGETQYF. Full variable domain (outside the CDR3, taken from reference TRBV15 and TRBJ2-5): DAMVIQNPRYQVTQFGKPVTLSCSQTLNHNVMYWYQQKSSQAPKLLFHYYDKDFNNEADTPDNFQSRRPNTSFCFLDIRSPGLGDTAMYLCATSREARGETQYFGPGTRLLVL.

The chain uses TRBV4-1 and TRBJ2-5, with 9 bases identical to TRBD1. This CDR3 region has 17 residues. V was pared by 3 bases and J by 1 base, with 9 bases of the junction left unmatched. CDR1 and CDR2 (germline): MGHRA, YSYEKL. CDR3 nucleotide sequence: TGCGCCAGCAGCCAGAGGGAGGGACAGGGTGGCCAAGAGACCCAGTACTTC. It specifies CASSQREGQGGQETQYF.

This clonotype was detected a few times. The chain links TRBV20-1 to TRBJ1-5; D is unclear. The CDR3 has 13 amino acids. V was cut by 6 bases and J by 11 bases, with 20 bases left in between. In germline, CDR1 is DFQATT, CDR2 SNEGSKA (reference sequence). The CDR3 region is CSATLRVPRAQHF. As DNA, the CDR3 is TGCAGTGCAACCCTTCGGGTCCCTAGGGCCCAGCATTTT.

The sample holds a few counts of this clonotype. The gene calls are TRBV15 and TRBJ1-4; TRBD1 might be the D (6 bases). V dropped 0 bases and J dropped 8 bases, with 13 bases sitting between them. Germline V lookup: CDR1 LNHNV, CDR2 YYDKDF (reference sequence). There are 15 residues in the CDR3. The DNA for the CDR3 is TGTGCCACCAGCAGAGACCCGACAGGCGGAGAAAAACTGTTTTTT. It yields the protein CATSRDPTGGEKLFF.